The 27 T cell receptor beta chains given below trace back to one sample, sequenced in a study of spatial heterogeneity in lung cancer. Specified time point: blood at routine non-recurrence follow-up after resection. MiXCR was run by TCRdb on the 5' RACE reads, yielding one entry per CDR3 protein. Among under 150,000 distinct CDR3 sequences listed, 10% to 11% were seen once. This specimen consisted of PBMCs, obtained at follow-up. The receptors here all came from a female donor with early-stage non-small cell lung cancer.

The chain recombines TRBV30 with TRBJ1-2; D ambiguous. CDR1 is GTSNPN and CDR2 is SVGIG in the germline V gene (reference sequence). The CDR3 consists of 13 residues. With 3 bases removed from V and 4 bases from J, the gap between germline ends came to 12 bases. The CDR3 sequence is CAWSLYSVYGYTF. Here the CDR3 DNA reads TGTGCCTGGAGCCTTTATAGCGTCTATGGCTACACCTTC. Complete variable domain (other parts from reference TRBV30 and TRBJ1-2): SQTIHQWPATLVQPVGSPLSLECTVEGTSNPNLYWYRQAAGRGLQLLFYSVGIGQISSEVPQNLSASRPQDRQFILSSKKLLLSDSGFYLCAWSLYSVYGYTFGSGTRLTVV.

The table lists this clonotype with many counts. CDR3 nucleotides: TGTGCCAGCAGTTTACTGACGAACACTGAAGCTTTCTTT. Its translation is CASSLLTNTEAFF. The chain joins TRBV12-3 or TRBV12-4 to TRBJ1-1, with D unclear. V lost 2 bases, J lost 1 base, and 5 bases lay in between. CDR3 size: 13 residues.

This clonotype was counted between two and nine times. CDR3 sequence: CASSYSTNTEAFF. In nucleotides, the CDR3 is TGTGCCAGCAGTTACTCGACGAACACTGAAGCTTTCTTT. The V and J genes are TRBV6-2 or TRBV6-3 and TRBJ1-1; no clear D. This CDR3 comprises 13 residues. V gave up 0 bases and J gave up 1 base, with 3 bases separating them. Per germline, CDR1 MNHEY and CDR2 SVGEGT.

The chain combines TRBV29-1 with TRBJ2-7; D perhaps matches TRBD1 (7 bases). From germline, CDR1 is SQVTM and CDR2 ANQGSEA. This CDR3 contains 13 residues. V dropped 4 bases and J dropped 6 bases, with 16 bases sitting between them. CDR3 amino acids: CSVGNRGGFEQYF. For the CDR3, the DNA is TGCAGCGTTGGCAACAGGGGAGGTTTCGAGCAGTACTTC.

A few counts support this clonotype. The V gene is TRBV10-2, the J gene TRBJ2-1, with TRBD1 as a possible D gene (5 bases). This CDR3 contains 12 residues. V was cut by 5 bases and J by 6 bases, with 8 bases left in between. Looked up from germline, CDR1 is WSHSY and CDR2 is SAAADI. The CDR3 nucleotides are TGCGCCAGCAGTTCTACAGGCAATGAGCAGTTCTTC. Protein sequence: CASSSTGNEQFF.

This clonotype was seen ten or more times. The rearrangement joins TRBV28 to TRBJ2-2; 11 positions agree with TRBD2. Germline V lookup: CDR1 MDHEN, CDR2 SYDVKM. With V trimmed by 2 bases and J by 1 base, 3 bases remained unmatched. The CDR3 is 17 amino acids. The CDR3, as DNA: TGTGCCAGCAGTTTAGCGGGACTAGCGGAGAACACCGGGGAGCTGTTTTTT. Its translation is CASSLAGLAENTGELFF.

This clonotype was seen a few times. This chain joins TRBV12-5 and TRBJ2-2; 7 bases line up with TRBD1. Germline lookup yields CDR1 LGHNT and CDR2 FRNRAP. CDR3 length: 15 amino acids. With 5 bases clipped from V and 1 base from J, the junction kept 4 bases outside the gene matches. This chain's CDR3 is CASGPWTGNTGELFF. The CDR3 DNA sequence: TGTGCTAGTGGTCCGTGGACAGGGAACACCGGGGAGCTGTTTTTT. Combining the CDR3 with reference TRBV12-5 and TRBJ2-2 gives the whole variable domain DARVTQTPRHKVTEMGQEVTMRCQPILGHNTVFWYRQTMMQGLELLAYFRNRAPLDDSGMPKDRFSAEMPDATLATLKIQPSEPRDSAVYFCASGPWTGNTGELFFGEGSRLTVL.

The genes are TRBV24-1 and TRBJ2-1, with D possibly TRBD2 on 5 matching bases. Trimming took off 3 bases at V and 0 bases at J, with 5 bases between the two ends. This CDR3 comprises 14 residues. CDR1 is KGHDR, CDR2 SFDVKD, per germline. The chain's CDR3 is CATSDGSSYNEQFF. The CDR3 bases are TGTGCCACCAGTGATGGGAGCTCCTACAATGAGCAGTTCTTC.

This clonotype was seen a few times. The chain has TRBV4-2 and TRBJ1-5, with D uncertain. CDR1 and CDR2 from the germline V gene are LGHNA and YNFKEQ. V lost 4 bases to trimming and J lost 1 base, with 8 bases between them. The CDR3 sequence is 14 residues long. CDR3 DNA: TGTGCCAGCAGCCCAAGGAGAAGCAATCAGCCCCAGCATTTT. Protein product: CASSPRRSNQPQHF.

There are many counts of this clonotype. This sequence joins TRBV28 and TRBJ2-7, with TRBD2 as a possible D gene (6 bases). Trimming stripped 6 bases from V and 3 bases from J, with 24 bases between. This CDR3 contains 17 residues. Germline CDR1 reads MDHEN; CDR2 reads SYDVKM. The CDR3 sequence: CASRQSGTPPSHYEQYF. DNA for the CDR3: TGTGCCAGCAGACAATCCGGGACTCCTCCTTCCCACTACGAGCAGTACTTC. Variable domain in full (rest from reference TRBV28 and TRBJ2-7): DVKVTQSSRYLVKRTGEKVFLECVQDMDHENMFWYRQDPGLGLRLIYFSYDVKMKEKGDIPEGYSVSREKKERFSLILESASTNQTSMYLCASRQSGTPPSHYEQYFGPGTRLTVT.

This clonotype was detected many times. V is TRBV12-3 or TRBV12-4 and J is TRBJ2-7; 8 bases line up with TRBD2. The V segment lost 5 bases and the J segment 6 bases; nucleotides outside the gene matches: 9. This CDR3 region has 14 residues. The CDR3 is CASSPGLAGFEQYF. As DNA, the CDR3 is TGTGCCAGCAGTCCGGGGCTAGCGGGCTTCGAGCAGTACTTC.

This clonotype was counted at least ten times. The genes are TRBV29-1 and TRBJ2-1; TRBD2 matches 14 bases. The CDR3 runs 15 residues. Trimming cost V 1 base and J 7 bases; bases outside gene matches: 3. CDR1 is SQVTM, CDR2 ANQGSEA, per germline. CDR3 DNA: TGCAGCGTTGAAGGGACTAGCGGGAGGTCAAATGAGCAGTTCTTC. Translating it yields CSVEGTSGRSNEQFF.

J is TRBJ2-4 and V is TRBV2; D possibly corresponds to TRBD2 (6 bases). V was shortened by 1 base and J by 7 bases, with 11 bases between the two germline ends. The length of the CDR3 is 14 residues. Per the germline V gene, CDR1 is SNHLY and CDR2 is FYNNEI. The CDR3 sequence is CASSEELALNIQYF. In DNA form, the CDR3 reads TGTGCCAGCAGTGAAGAACTAGCACTTAACATTCAGTACTTC. Complete variable domain (other parts from reference TRBV2 and TRBJ2-4): EPEVTQTPSHQVTQMGQEVILRCVPISNHLYFYWYRQILGQKVEFLVSFYNNEISEKSEIFDDQFSVERPDGSNFTLKIRSTKLEDSAMYFCASSEELALNIQYFGAGTRLSVL.

This clonotype was recorded at least ten times. The chain uses TRBV19 and TRBJ1-5; 7 bases are shared with TRBD1. The CDR3 has 13 amino acids. Germline V CDR1 and CDR2: LNHDA, SQIVND (reference sequence). The V and J ends lost 7 bases and 5 bases, in that order; junction bases with no gene match: 5. This CDR3 reads CASTAGQYQPQHF. The CDR3 DNA reads as TGTGCCAGTACCGCGGGACAGTATCAGCCCCAGCATTTT. Using reference TRBV19 and TRBJ1-5 for the parts outside the CDR3, the full variable domain is DGGITQSPKYLFRKEGQNVTLSCEQNLNHDAMYWYRQDPGQGLRLIYYSQIVNDFQKGDIAEGYSVSREKKESFPLTVTSAQKNPTAFYLCASTAGQYQPQHFGDGTRLSIL.

This chain connects TRBV21-1 to TRBJ1-1; the table's D call, TRBD1, has no DNA check behind it. TRBV21-1 is flagged as a pseudogene. This CDR3 is built from 15 residues. CDR3 sequence: CASSKVDSPNTEAFF. CDR3 nucleotides: TGTGCCAGCAGCAAAGTTGACAGCCCGAACACTGAAGCTTTCTTT.

The V call is TRBV12-3 or TRBV12-4, the J call TRBJ2-4; TRBD1 might be the D (6 bases). Trimming took 1 base from V and 7 from J, leaving 8 bases between them. This CDR3 contains 13 residues. The CDR3 region is CASSLDRVNIQYF. In nucleotides, the CDR3 is TGTGCCAGCAGTTTAGACAGGGTGAACATTCAGTACTTC.

The CDR3 DNA reads as TGTGCCACCAGTGACTACAGGGCCAATGGCTACACCTTC. Translated, it gives CATSDYRANGYTF. This sequence joins TRBV24-1 and TRBJ1-2; a weak D match, TRBD1 (6 bases). Trimming removed 4 bases at V and 6 bases at J, with 11 bases between. The CDR3 contains 13 residues. Germline assignment: CDR1 KGHDR and CDR2 SFDVKD.

This clonotype appeared many times. The chain links TRBV20-1 to TRBJ2-3; 11 bases align to TRBD2. CDR1 DFQATT and CDR2 SNEGSKA come from the germline V gene (reference sequence). V trimming: 2 bases; J trimming: 5 bases; junction bases outside the gene matches: 6. The CDR3 is made up of 15 amino acids. The CDR3 region is CSARFSGRARDTQYF. The DNA for the CDR3 is TGCAGTGCTAGATTTAGCGGGAGGGCCCGAGATACGCAGTATTTT.

This chain connects TRBV11-3 to TRBJ2-1, with unresolved D. V was cut by 0 bases and J by 6 bases, with 3 bases left in between. The CDR3 runs to 12 residues. In germline, CDR1 is SGHNT, CDR2 YENEEA. CDR3 in amino acids: CASSLDSNEQFF. As DNA, the CDR3 is TGTGCCAGCAGCTTAGATTCCAATGAGCAGTTCTTC. The whole variable domain, filled in from reference TRBV11-3 and TRBJ2-1, reads EAGVVQSPRYKIIEKKQPVAFWCNPISGHNTLYWYLQNLGQGPELLIRYENEEAVDDSQLPKDRFSAERLKGVDSTLKIQPAELGDSAVYLCASSLDSNEQFFGPGTRLTVL.

This clonotype showed up just a few times. The V and J genes are TRBV20-1 and TRBJ2-1, with D unclear. CDR1 DFQATT and CDR2 SNEGSKA come from the germline V gene (reference sequence). Trimming took off 0 bases at V and 0 bases at J, with 12 bases between the two ends. The CDR3 is made up of 16 amino acids. CDR3 loop: CSARDLARPSYNEQFF. The CDR3 DNA sequence: TGCAGTGCTAGAGATCTTGCCAGGCCCTCCTACAATGAGCAGTTCTTC.

The chain joins TRBV2 to TRBJ2-2, with a tentative D call TRBD1 (6 bases). V lost 4 bases and J lost 0, with 12 bases in between. The germline V gene has CDR1 SNHLY and CDR2 FYNNEI. CDR3 length: 16 amino acids. CDR3 nucleotide sequence: TGTGCCAGCAGTGTAAGGGGGTCCGCGAACACCGGGGAGCTGTTTTTT. The encoded protein is CASSVRGSANTGELFF.

This clonotype was seen more than once but under ten times. V and J are TRBV18 and TRBJ1-1, with D uncertain. The V end was cut by 1 base, the J end by 3 bases, with 6 bases between. The V gene's germline CDR1 is KGHSH and CDR2 LQKENI. This CDR3 spans 13 amino acids. CDR3 sequence reads: CASSPQRDTEAFF. As DNA, the CDR3 is TGTGCCAGCTCACCACAGCGAGACACTGAAGCTTTCTTT.

The chain recombines TRBV3-1 with TRBJ2-5; 7 bases are a match to TRBD2. Germline CDR1 reads LGHDT; CDR2 reads YNNKEL (reference sequence). V shed 6 bases, J shed 4 bases, and the junction held 11 bases outside the gene matches. This CDR3 region has 15 residues. The CDR3 region has the DNA TGTGCCAGCAGATACAGGACTAGGATTTCAGAGACCCAGTACTTC. Translation: CASRYRTRISETQYF.

This clonotype was seen a few times. The rearrangement links TRBV28 to TRBJ2-3; possible D gene TRBD2, 7 bases. The V end was cut by 5 bases, the J end by 5 bases, with 14 bases between. The CDR3 is 14 amino acids. Per germline, CDR1 MDHEN and CDR2 SYDVKM. CDR3 region: CASSQMGGGDTQYF. As DNA, the CDR3 is TGTGCCAGCAGTCAGATGGGAGGGGGAGATACGCAGTATTTT.

The rearrangement joins TRBV3-1 to TRBJ2-3; the D is unclear. CDR3 length equals 13 residues. Trimming cost V 1 base and J 6 bases, with 8 bases left between them. Germline CDR1 is LGHDT and CDR2 is YNNKEL (reference sequence). In DNA, the CDR3 is TGTGCCAGCAGCCAAGCAACGAGGGATACGCAGTATTTT. Residues: CASSQATRDTQYF.

The chain combines TRBV29-1 with TRBJ2-1; unclear D gene. Trimming removed 4 bases at V and 0 bases at J, with 7 bases between. This CDR3 contains 13 residues. The germline gives CDR1 SQVTM, CDR2 ANQGSEA. The CDR3 protein is CSVVVFSYNEQFF. The CDR3 DNA reads TGCAGCGTTGTAGTTTTCTCCTACAATGAGCAGTTCTTC.

This sequence joins TRBV24-1 and TRBJ2-2; D unresolved. Per the germline V gene, CDR1 is KGHDR and CDR2 is SFDVKD. Trimming stripped 6 bases from V and 4 bases from J, with 5 bases between. CDR3 length: 12 amino acids. The CDR3 DNA is TGTGCCACCAGTTTGATCACCGGGGAGCTGTTTTTT. This codes for CATSLITGELFF.